This T cell receptor beta chain was identified in a study of blood T cells in healthy people across ages. Whole-study findings and limits: Naive CD4+ cell counts and diversity both ran higher in long-lived than in aged donors.

CDR3 length: 14 amino acids. Germline V gene data show CDR1 as DFQATT and CDR2 as SNEGSKA (reference sequence). V dropped 3 bases and J dropped 4; count of bases not matched to a gene: 7. The second PCR ran roughly 6 to 11 cycles with a sample-barcoded 5' primer and J-beta primers. Through a template-switch adaptor with 12 random nucleotides, each cDNA molecule received a tag. Via MiXCR, TCRdb re-called the 5' RACE reads, giving one row per CDR3 protein. The data hold roughly 800,000 distinct CDR3 sequences, with just under 25% observed a single time. As for this clonotype: Its target is not known.

The sample was also reused in another study, on T cells of mothers and their children. From that second work: Once extracted, all RNA went into cDNA synthesis at about 1.4 ug per 15 ul.

The TCR originated in a boy younger than 18 in good health. The chain recombines TRBV20-1 with TRBJ2-3; TRBD2 matches at 7 bases. Sequenced: blood. The CDR3 here is CSASLGGTADTQYF. For the CDR3, the DNA is TGCAGTGCTAGTCTCGGGGGGACGGCAGATACGCAGTATTTT.